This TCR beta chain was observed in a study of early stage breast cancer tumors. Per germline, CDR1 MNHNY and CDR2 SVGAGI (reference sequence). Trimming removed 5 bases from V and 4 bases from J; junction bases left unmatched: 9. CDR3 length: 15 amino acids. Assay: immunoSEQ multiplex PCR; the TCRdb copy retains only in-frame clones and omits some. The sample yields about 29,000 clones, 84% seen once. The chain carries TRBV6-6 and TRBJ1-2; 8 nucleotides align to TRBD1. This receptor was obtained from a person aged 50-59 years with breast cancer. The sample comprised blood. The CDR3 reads CASSDTTGTGYGYTF. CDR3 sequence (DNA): TGTGCCAGCAGTGACACTACCGGGACAGGCTATGGCTACACCTTC.